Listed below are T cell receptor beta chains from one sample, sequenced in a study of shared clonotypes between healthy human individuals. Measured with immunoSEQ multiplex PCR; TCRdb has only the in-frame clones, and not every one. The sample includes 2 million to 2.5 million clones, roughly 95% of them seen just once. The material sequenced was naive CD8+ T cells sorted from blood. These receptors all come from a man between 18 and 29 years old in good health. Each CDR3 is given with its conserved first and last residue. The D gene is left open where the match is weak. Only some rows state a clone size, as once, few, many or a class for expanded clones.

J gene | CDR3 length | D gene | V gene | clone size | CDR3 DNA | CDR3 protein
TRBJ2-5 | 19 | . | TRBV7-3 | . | TGTGCCAGCAGCGAGAAAGTCCCCGGGGGCGGATGGGCCGGGGAGACCCAGTACTTC | CASSEKVPGGGWAGETQYF
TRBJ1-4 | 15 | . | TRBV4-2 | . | TGTGCCAGCAGGACTGCGGTGTCAACTAATGAAAAACTGTTTTTT | CASRTAVSTNEKLFF
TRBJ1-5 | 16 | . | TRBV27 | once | TGTGCCAGCAGTTTGGGGCCCGCCTATAGTGCTCAGCCCCAGCATTTT | CASSLGPAYSAQPQHF
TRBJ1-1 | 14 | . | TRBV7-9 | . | TGTGCCAGCACCTCGACAAACATGAACACTGAAGCTTTCTTT | CASTSTNMNTEAFF
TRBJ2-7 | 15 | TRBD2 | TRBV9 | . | TGTGCCAGCAGCGACCCTCTAGCGGGGCCAAACCGGCAGTACTTC | CASSDPLAGPNRQYF
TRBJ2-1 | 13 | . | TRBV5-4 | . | TGTGCCAGCAGCTTGGTTGACTACAATGAGCAGTTCTTC | CASSLVDYNEQFF
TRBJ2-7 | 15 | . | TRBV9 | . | TGTGCCAGCAGCGACGGGACGGAGAGGACCTACGAGCAGTACTTC | CASSDGTERTYEQYF
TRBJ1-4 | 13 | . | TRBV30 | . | TGTGCCTGGAGTGTGCAGTCGGGCGAAAAACTGTTTTTT | CAWSVQSGEKLFF
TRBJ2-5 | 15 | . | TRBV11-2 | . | TGTGCCAGCAGCTTAGAAGACAGTCGCTGGGAGACCCAGTACTTC | CASSLEDSRWETQYF
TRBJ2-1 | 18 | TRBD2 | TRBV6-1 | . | TGTGCCAGCAGTGAAGTGGAACTAGCGGGGGGGCCAGGAAATGAGCAGTTCTTC | CASSEVELAGGPGNEQFF
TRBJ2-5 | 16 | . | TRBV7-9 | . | TGTGCCAGCAGCTTAGCGGATGGCCATTGGGAAGAGACCCAGTACTTC | CASSLADGHWEETQYF
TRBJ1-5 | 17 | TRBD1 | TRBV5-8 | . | TGTGCCAGCAGCTTGCGACAGGGGTACTATAGCAATCAGCCCCAGCATTTT | CASSLRQGYYSNQPQHF
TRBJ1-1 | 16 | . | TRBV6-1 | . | TGTGCCAGCAGTGAAGCGTACTTAGCGGGTAGCGCTGAAGCTTTCTTT | CASSEAYLAGSAEAFF
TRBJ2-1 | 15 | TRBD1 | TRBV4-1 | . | TGCGCCAGCAGCCAAGGGGACAGGGGATTTAATGAGCAGTTCTTC | CASSQGDRGFNEQFF
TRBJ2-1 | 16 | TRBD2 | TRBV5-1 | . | TGCGCCAGCATCCTCGGACTAGCGGGATTCCTTGAGGGGCAGTTCTTC | CASILGLAGFLEGQFF
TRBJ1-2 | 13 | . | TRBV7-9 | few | TGTGCCAGCAGCTTAGAACGGGCCTATGGCTACACCTTC | CASSLERAYGYTF
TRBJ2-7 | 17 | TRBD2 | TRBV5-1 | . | TGCGCCAGCAGCTCGGGACTAGCGGGGGGCTCCATCTACGAGCAGTACTTC | CASSSGLAGGSIYEQYF
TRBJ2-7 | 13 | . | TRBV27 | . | TGTGCCAGCAGTTTTGGGGTTTCCTACGAGCAGTACTTC | CASSFGVSYEQYF
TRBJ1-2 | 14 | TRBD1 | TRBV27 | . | TGTGCCAGCAGTTTGACAGGGGTCGGCGGTGGCTACACCTTC | CASSLTGVGGGYTF
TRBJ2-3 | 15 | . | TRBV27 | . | TGTGCCAGCAGTTTATTTAGCGGAAGCACAGATACGCAGTATTTT | CASSLFSGSTDTQYF
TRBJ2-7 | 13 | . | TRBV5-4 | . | TGTGCCAGCAGCTTGGACAGGAACTACGAGCAGTACTTC | CASSLDRNYEQYF
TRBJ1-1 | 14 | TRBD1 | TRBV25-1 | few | TGTGCCAGCAGGGACAGGGGGATGAACACTGAAGCTTTCTTT | CASRDRGMNTEAFF
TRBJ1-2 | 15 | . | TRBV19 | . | TGTGCCAGTAGTATAGATCAGGAGGAATCCTATGGCTACACCTTC | CASSIDQEESYGYTF
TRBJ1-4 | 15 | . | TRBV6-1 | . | TGTGCCAGCAGTGAAGGGCCAGGGGACCCTGAAAAACTGTTTTTT | CASSEGPGDPEKLFF
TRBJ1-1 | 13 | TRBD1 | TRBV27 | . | TGTGCCAGCAGGACAGGGGGCATCACTGAAGCTTTCTTT | CASRTGGITEAFF
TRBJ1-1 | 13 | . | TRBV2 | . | TGTGCCAGCAGTGAACTGGCGGGGGCTGAAGCTTTCTTT | CASSELAGAEAFF
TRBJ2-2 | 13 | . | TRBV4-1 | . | TGCGCCAGCAGCCAAGACTTTACCGGGGAGCTGTTTTTT | CASSQDFTGELFF
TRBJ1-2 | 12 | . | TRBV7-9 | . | TGTGCCAGCAGCCTCGGAGGCTATGGCTACACCTTC | CASSLGGYGYTF
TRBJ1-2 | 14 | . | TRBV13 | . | TGTGCCAGCAGCTTAGGACAGGGATACTATGGCTACACCTTC | CASSLGQGYYGYTF
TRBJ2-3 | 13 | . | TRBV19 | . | TGTGCCAGTAGCTTGGAGGGGCTAGATACGCAGTATTTT | CASSLEGLDTQYF
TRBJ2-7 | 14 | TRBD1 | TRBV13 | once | TGTGCCAGCAGCCCCGGACAGGGGGCGCCTGAGCAGTACTTC | CASSPGQGAPEQYF
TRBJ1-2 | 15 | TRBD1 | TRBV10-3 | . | TGTGCCATCAGTGAGTCGCCAGGGGGCAACTATGGCTACACCTTC | CAISESPGGNYGYTF
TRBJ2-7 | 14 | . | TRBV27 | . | TGTGCCAGCAGTTTAAAGGGTGTAGGATACGAGCAGTACTTC | CASSLKGVGYEQYF
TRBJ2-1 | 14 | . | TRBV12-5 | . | TGTGCTAGTGGTCCTACCCTGACTTACAATGAGCAGTTCTTC | CASGPTLTYNEQFF
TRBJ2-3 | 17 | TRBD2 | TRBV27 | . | TGTGCCAGTCGACAACGGATAGCGGGAGGGTGGACAGATACGCAGTATTTT | CASRQRIAGGWTDTQYF
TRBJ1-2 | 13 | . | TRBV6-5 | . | TGTGCCAGCAGTCCCGGAGGGGACTATGGCTACACCTTC | CASSPGGDYGYTF
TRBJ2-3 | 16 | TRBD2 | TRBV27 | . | TGTGCCAGCACCCGGGGTGCGGGAGAGGACACAGATACGCAGTATTTT | CASTRGAGEDTDTQYF
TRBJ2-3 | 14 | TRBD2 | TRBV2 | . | TGTGCCAGTTGGACTAGCGGGGGGGCGGATACGCAGTATTTT | CASWTSGGADTQYF
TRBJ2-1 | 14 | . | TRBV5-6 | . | TGTGCCAGCGGGCTGGGGGGCAGCTACAATGAGCAGTTCTTC | CASGLGGSYNEQFF
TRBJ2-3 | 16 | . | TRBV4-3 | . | TGCGCCAGCAGCCAAGCCCTAGGGGCCAGCACAGATACGCAGTATTTT | CASSQALGASTDTQYF
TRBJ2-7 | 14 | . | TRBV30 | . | TGTGCCTGGAGTGCGCTAGGGACTGGCTACGAGCAGTACTTC | CAWSALGTGYEQYF
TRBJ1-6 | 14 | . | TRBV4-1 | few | TGCGCCAGCAGCCCAGGTACGGCAGGGTCACCCCTCCACTTT | CASSPGTAGSPLHF
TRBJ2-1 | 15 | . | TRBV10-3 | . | TGTGCCATCAGTGAGGGCACAGGGTCGCTATTGGAGCAGTTCTTC | CAISEGTGSLLEQFF
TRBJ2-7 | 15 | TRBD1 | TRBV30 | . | TGTGCCTGGAGTGTGGGACCGGGACAGGGCTACGAGCAGTACTTC | CAWSVGPGQGYEQYF
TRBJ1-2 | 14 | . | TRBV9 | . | TGTGCCAGCAGCGTAGATGGGGTTAACTATGGCTACACCTTC | CASSVDGVNYGYTF
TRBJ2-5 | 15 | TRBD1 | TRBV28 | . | TGTGCCAGCAGCCCCAGACAGGGGGAAATAGAGACCCAGTACTTC | CASSPRQGEIETQYF
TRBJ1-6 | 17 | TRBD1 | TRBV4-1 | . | TGCGCCAGCAGCCAAGGGGGACAGCTCTCCTATAATTCACCCCTCCACTTT | CASSQGGQLSYNSPLHF
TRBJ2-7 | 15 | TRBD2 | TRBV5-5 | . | TGTGCCAGCAGCTTGGCTAGCGGGAGAATCTACGAGCAGTACTTC | CASSLASGRIYEQYF
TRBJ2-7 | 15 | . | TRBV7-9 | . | TGTGCCAGCAGCTTAGTTGCAGGACTCTCCTACGAGCAGTACTTC | CASSLVAGLSYEQYF